This T cell receptor beta chain comes out of a study of T cell repertoires in cytomegalovirus infection. Study outcomes and limitations: Cumulative public TCR beta family frequency identified CMV carriers with the relevant HLA. Within the response measured ex vivo, HLA-C-restricted CMV-specific TCR beta clonotypes were dominant.

Germline assignment: CDR1 SGHVS and CDR2 FQNEAQ. V lost 5 bases to trimming and J lost 1 base, with 9 bases between them. This CDR3 has 13 amino acids. TCRdb independently ran MiXCR on the reads; one entry per CDR3 protein. The sample lists about 400,000 distinct CDR3 sequences; about a sixth were seen once. This clonotype was observed many times. The antigen is undetermined. The material sequenced was PBMCs. This clonotype was obtained from a human donor in good health (CMV status not recorded). Some clones in this sample may be carry-over from other donors' samples. The rearrangement joins TRBV7-8 to TRBJ2-7; possibly TRBD1 for D (5 bases). CDR3 residues: CASSPDRSYEQYF. The CDR3 region has the DNA TGTGCCAGCAGCCCTGACAGATCCTACGAGCAGTACTTC.